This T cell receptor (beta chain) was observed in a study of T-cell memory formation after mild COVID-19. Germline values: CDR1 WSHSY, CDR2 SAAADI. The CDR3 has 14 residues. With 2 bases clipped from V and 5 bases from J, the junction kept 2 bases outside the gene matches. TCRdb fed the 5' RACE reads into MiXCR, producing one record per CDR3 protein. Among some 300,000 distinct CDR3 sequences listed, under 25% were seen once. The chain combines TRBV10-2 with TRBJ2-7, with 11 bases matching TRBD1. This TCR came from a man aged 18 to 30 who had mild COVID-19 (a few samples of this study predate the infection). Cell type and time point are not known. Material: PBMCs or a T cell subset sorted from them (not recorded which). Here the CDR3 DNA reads TGCGCCAGCAGTGAGGGACAGGGGGCCCACGAGCAGTACTTC. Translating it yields CASSEGQGAHEQYF.